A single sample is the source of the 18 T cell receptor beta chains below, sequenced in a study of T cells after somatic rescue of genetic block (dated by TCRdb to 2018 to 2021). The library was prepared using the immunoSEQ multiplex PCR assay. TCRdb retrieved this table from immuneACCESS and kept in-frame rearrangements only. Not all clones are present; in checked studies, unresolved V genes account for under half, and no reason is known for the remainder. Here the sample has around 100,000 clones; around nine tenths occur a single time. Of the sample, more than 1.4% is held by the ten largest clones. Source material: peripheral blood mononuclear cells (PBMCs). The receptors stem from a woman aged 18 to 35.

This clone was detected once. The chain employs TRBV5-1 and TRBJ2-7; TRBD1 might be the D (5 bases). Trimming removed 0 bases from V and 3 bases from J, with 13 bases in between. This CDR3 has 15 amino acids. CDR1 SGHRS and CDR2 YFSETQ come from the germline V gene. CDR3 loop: CASSLEGELVYEQYF. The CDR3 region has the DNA TGCGCCAGCAGCTTGGAAGGGGAATTGGTCTACGAGCAGTACTTC.

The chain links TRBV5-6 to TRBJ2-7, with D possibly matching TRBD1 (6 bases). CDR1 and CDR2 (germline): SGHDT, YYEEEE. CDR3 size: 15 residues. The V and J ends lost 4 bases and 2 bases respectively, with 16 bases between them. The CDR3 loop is CASSQPGQLPYEQYF. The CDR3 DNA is TGTGCCAGCAGCCAACCCGGACAGCTGCCCTACGAGCAGTACTTC.

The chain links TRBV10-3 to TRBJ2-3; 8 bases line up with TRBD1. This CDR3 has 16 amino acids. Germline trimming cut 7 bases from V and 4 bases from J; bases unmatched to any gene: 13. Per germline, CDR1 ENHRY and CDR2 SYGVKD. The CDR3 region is CAITLTRQGIPDTQYF. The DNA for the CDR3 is TGTGCCATCACCCTTACTCGACAGGGGATCCCAGATACGCAGTATTTT.

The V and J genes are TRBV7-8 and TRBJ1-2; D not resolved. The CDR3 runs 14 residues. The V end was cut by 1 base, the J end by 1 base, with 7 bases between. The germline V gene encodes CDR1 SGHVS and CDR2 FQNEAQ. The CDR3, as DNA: TGTGCCAGCAGCTTAGAAGGCTATAACTATGGCTACACCTTC. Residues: CASSLEGYNYGYTF.

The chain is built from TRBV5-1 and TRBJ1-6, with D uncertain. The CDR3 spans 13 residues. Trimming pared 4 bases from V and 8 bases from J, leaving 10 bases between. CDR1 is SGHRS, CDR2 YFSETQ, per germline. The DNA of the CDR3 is TGCGCCAGCAGCCTGGGGAGTGATTCACCCCTCCACTTT. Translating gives CASSLGSDSPLHF.

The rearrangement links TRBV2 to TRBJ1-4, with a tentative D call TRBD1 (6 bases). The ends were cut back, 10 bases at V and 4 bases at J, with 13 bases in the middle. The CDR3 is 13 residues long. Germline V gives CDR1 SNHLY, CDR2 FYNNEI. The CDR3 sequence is CATYREGNEKLFF. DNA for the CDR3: TGTGCCACCTACAGGGAGGGTAATGAAAAACTGTTTTTT.

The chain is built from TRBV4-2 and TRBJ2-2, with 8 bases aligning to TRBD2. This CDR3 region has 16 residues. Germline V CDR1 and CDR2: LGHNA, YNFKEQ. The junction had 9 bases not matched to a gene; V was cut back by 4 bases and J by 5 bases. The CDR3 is CASSPRAGDSTGELFF. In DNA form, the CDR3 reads TGTGCCAGCAGCCCCCGAGCGGGGGACTCTACCGGGGAGCTGTTTTTT.

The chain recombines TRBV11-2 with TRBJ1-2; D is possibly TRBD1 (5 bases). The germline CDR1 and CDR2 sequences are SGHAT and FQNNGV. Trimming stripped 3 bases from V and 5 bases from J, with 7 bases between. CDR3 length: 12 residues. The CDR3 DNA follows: TGTGCCAGCAGCTTGGGACCGTATGGCTACACCTTC. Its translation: CASSLGPYGYTF.

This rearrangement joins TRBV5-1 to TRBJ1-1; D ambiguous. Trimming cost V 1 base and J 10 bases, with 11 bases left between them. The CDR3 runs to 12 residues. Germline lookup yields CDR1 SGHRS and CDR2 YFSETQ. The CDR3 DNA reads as TGCGCCAGCAGCTTGTTCGGAGGAGGAGCTTTCTTT. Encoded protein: CASSLFGGGAFF.

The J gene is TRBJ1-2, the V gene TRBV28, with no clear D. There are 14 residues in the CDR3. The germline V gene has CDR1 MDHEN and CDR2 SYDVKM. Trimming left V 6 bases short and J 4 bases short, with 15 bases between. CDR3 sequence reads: CASSPPPGLYGYTF. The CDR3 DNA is TGTGCCAGCAGCCCACCACCGGGCCTCTATGGCTACACCTTC.

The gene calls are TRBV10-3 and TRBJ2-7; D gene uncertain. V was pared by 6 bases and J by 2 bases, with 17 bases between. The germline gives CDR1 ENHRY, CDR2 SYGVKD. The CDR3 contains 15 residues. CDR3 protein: CAIREHSSSTYEQYF. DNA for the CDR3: TGTGCCATCAGGGAACACAGCTCTTCTACCTACGAGCAGTACTTC.

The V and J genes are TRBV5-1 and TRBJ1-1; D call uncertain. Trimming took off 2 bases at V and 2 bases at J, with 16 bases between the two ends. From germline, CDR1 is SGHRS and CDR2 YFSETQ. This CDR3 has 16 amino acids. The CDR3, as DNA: TGCGCCAGCAGCTTACGCCAACCGGGTCAAAACACTGAAGCTTTCTTT. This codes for CASSLRQPGQNTEAFF.

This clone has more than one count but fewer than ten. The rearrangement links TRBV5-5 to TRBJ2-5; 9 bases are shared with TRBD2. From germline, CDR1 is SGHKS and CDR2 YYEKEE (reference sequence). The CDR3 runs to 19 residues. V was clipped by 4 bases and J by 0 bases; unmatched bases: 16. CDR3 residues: CASSPRGVAGATYQETQYF. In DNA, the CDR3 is TGTGCCAGCAGCCCCCGGGGGGTAGCGGGGGCCACGTACCAAGAGACCCAGTACTTC. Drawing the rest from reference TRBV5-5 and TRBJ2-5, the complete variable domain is DAGVTQSPTHLIKTRGQQVTLRCSPISGHKSVSWYQQVLGQGPQFIFQYYEKEERGRGNFPDRFSARQFPNYSSELNVNALLLGDSALYLCASSPRGVAGATYQETQYFGPGTRLLVL.

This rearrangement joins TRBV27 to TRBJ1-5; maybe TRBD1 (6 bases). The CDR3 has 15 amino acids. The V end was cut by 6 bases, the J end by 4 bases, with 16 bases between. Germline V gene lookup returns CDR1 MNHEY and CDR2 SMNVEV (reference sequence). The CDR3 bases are TGTGCCAGCAGGCCCTTGGGGAGGGGGAATCAGCCCCAGCATTTT. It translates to CASRPLGRGNQPQHF.

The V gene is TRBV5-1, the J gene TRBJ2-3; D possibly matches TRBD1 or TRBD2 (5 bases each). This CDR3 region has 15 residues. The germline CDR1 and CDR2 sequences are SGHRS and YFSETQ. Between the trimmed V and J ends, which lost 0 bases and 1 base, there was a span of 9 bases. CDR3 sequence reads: CASSLVGGRTDTQYF. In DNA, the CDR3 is TGCGCCAGCAGCTTGGTTGGGGGTCGCACAGATACGCAGTATTTT.

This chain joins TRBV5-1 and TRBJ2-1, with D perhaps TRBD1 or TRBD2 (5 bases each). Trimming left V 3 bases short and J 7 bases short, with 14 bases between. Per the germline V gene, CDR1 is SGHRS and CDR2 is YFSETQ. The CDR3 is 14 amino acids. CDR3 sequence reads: CASSWGPLGNEQFF. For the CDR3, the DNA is TGCGCCAGCAGCTGGGGACCCCTTGGGAATGAGCAGTTCTTC.

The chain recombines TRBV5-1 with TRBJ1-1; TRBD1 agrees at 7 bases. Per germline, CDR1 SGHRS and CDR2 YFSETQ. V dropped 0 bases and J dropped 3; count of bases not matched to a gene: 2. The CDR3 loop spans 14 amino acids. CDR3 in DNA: TGCGCCAGCAGCTTGGACAGGGGATACACTGAAGCTTTCTTT. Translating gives CASSLDRGYTEAFF.

The CDR3 protein is CASSSKTGGANVLTF. In nucleotides, the CDR3 is TGTGCCAGCAGCTCCAAGACAGGAGGGGCCAACGTCCTGACTTTC. This chain uses TRBV7-9 with TRBJ2-6, with D tentatively TRBD1 (6 bases). Germline V gene data show CDR1 as SEHNR and CDR2 as FQNEAQ (reference sequence). Trimming took off 4 bases at V and 4 bases at J, with 11 bases between the two ends. The CDR3 contains 15 residues.